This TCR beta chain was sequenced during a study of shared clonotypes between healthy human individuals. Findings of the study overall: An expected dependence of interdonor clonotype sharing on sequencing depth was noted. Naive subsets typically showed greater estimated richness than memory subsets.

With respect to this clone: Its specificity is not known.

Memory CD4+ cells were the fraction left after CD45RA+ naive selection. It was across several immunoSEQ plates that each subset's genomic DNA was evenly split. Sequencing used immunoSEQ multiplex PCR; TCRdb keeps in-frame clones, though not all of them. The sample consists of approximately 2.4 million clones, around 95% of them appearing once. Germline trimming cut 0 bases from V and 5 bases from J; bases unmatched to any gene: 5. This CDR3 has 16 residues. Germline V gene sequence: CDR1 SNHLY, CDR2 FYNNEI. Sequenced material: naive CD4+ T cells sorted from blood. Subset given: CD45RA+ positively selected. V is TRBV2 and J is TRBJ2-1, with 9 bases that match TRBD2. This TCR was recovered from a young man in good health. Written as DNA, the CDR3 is TGTGCCAGCAGTGAAGCGCTAGCTAGCGGGGACAATGAGCAGTTCTTC. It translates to CASSEALASGDNEQFF.